This TCR beta chain was profiled in a study of blood T cell repertoires in COVID-19. The CDR3 covers 15 residues. From germline, CDR1 is LNHDA and CDR2 SQIVND (reference sequence). The V end lost 6 bases, the J end lost 0 bases, and 9 bases lay between the germline ends. Original processing notes: Nucleated cell counts were estimated from reference gene primer amplification. The data were produced by immunoSEQ multiplex PCR, yet TCRdb's version contains in-frame clones alone and is incomplete. V and J calls and clone size are given by that table; D and trimming were obtained from the DNA. This repertoire shows 150,000 to 200,000 clones, approximately 80% found once; its top ten account for around 13%.

The V and J genes are TRBV19 and TRBJ2-6; D remains ambiguous. The specimen was peripheral blood. This clonotype originated in an elderly woman with acute or convalescent COVID-19. In DNA, the CDR3 is TGTGCCAGTAGCAGTTTTCCCTCTGGGGCCAACGTCCTGACTTTC. Protein product: CASSSFPSGANVLTF.